These T cell receptor beta chains were read from a single sample in a study of OX40 agonist ivuxolimab in advanced cancers. Profiled with immunoSEQ multiplex PCR; TCRdb holds only in-frame clones, not every one. The sample lists under 55,000 clones, about nine tenths occurring once. Source: CD4+ or CD8+ T cells sorted from blood, taken in a trial of the OX40 agonist ivuxolimab. The receptors derive from an adult with an advanced solid tumor such as melanoma, head and neck, liver or kidney cancer. Both conserved end residues are part of each CDR3. D genes are given only for firm matches. For some rows the clone size is stated as once, few or many, or as a class when expanded; others skip it.

TRBV6-4	.	.	TRBJ2-6	TGTGCCAGCAGTGGGGATTCTGGGGCCAACGTCCTGACTTTC	CASSGDSGANVLTF
TRBV11-3	TRBD2	.	TRBJ2-1	TGTGCCAGCAGCGCCCGGGGGGGATACAATGAGCAGTTCTTC	CASSARGGYNEQFF
TRBV7-9	TRBD1	.	TRBJ1-4	TGTGCCAGCAACAAACTGGGGTACAGGGGGGGTGAAAAACTGTTTTTT	CASNKLGYRGGEKLFF
TRBV30	.	.	TRBJ2-7	TGTGCCTGGAGTCTTACCTACGAGCAGTACTTC	CAWSLTYEQYF
TRBV7-9	TRBD1	.	TRBJ2-7	TGTGCCAGCAGCCTCGGGACAGCTAACTACGAGCAGTACTTC	CASSLGTANYEQYF
TRBV11-1	.	.	TRBJ2-4	TGTGCCAGCAGCCTACTTCTCGATGGAAACATTCAGTACTTC	CASSLLLDGNIQYF
TRBV19	.	once	TRBJ2-5	TGTGCCAGTCAGGGAACAGGTCAAGAGACCCAGTACTTC	CASQGTGQETQYF
TRBV27	.	.	TRBJ2-2	TGTGCCAGCAGGGGTTACAACACCGGGGAGCTGTTTTTT	CASRGYNTGELFF
TRBV5-1	.	.	TRBJ1-1	TGCGCCAGCAGGAGTAGGGAGGTAGTGGGTGAAGCTTTCTTT	CASRSREVVGEAFF
TRBV10-1	TRBD2	.	TRBJ2-3	TGCGCCAGCAGTAAGCTAGCGGGGGGCGCAGATACGCAGTATTTT	CASSKLAGGADTQYF
TRBV5-1	.	.	TRBJ2-7	TGCGCCAGCAGCTTGGGGCAGGGTCCCTACGAGCAGTACTTC	CASSLGQGPYEQYF
TRBV19	.	.	TRBJ2-2	TGTGCCACTGTGGTGTGGAGCACCGGGGAGCTGTTTTTT	CATVVWSTGELFF
TRBV27	TRBD1	few	TRBJ1-2	TGTGCCAGCAGTGTCGTGAGGACAGGGGGAACCTATGGCTACACCTTC	CASSVVRTGGTYGYTF
TRBV10-1	.	medium-sized	TRBJ1-5	TGCGCCAGCAGTGAGTCGGGGAATCAGCCCCAGCATTTT	CASSESGNQPQHF
TRBV5-1	.	.	TRBJ2-1	TGCGCCAGCAGCTTGGATGCCGCCCAGGGCCTCCTAGGGCTCTTC	CASSLDAAQGLLGLF
TRBV23-1	.	once	TRBJ1-5	TGCGCCAGCAGTCAATCCCGGGCCGATCAGGCCCAGCATTTT	CASSQSRADQAQHF
TRBV11-2	.	once	TRBJ1-1	TGTGCCAGCAGCCCCACAAAAGTCGGCACTGAAGCTTTCTTT	CASSPTKVGTEAFF
TRBV30	.	few	TRBJ1-1	TGTGCCTTTTCAGGGATGGGGGCTGAAGCTTTCTTT	CAFSGMGAEAFF
TRBV7-9	.	.	TRBJ2-2	TGTGCCAGCAGCTTAACGGGGCGCGAACACCGGGGAGCTGTTTTT	CASSLTGREHRGAVF
TRBV25-1	.	.	TRBJ2-5	TGTGCCAGCAGTGGGGGGAGAGGGGTAGGCCAGCAGACCCAGTACTTC	CASSGGRGVGQQTQYF
TRBV5-4	TRBD1	.	TRBJ1-2	TGTGCCAGCAGCTCGGGGGGACAGGGTGTCGGTGGCTACACCTTC	CASSSGGQGVGGYTF
TRBV19	.	.	TRBJ1-6	TGTGCCAGTAGTAGCCCAAAGAAAAGCTCCTATAATTCACCCCTCCACTTT	CASSSPKKSSYNSPLHF
TRBV4-1	.	.	TRBJ1-3	TGCGCCAGCAGCCAAGATCGAGACACCATATATTTT	CASSQDRDTIYF
TRBV5-1	TRBD1	.	TRBJ2-2	TGCGCCAGCAGCTTGATACTTAGGGGGCCCCCGAAAAACACCGGGGAGCTGTTTTTT	CASSLILRGPPKNTGELFF
TRBV27	.	once	TRBJ1-2	TGTGCCAGCAGTTTATCGGTCCAGAATCGTGGCTACACCTTC	CASSLSVQNRGYTF
TRBV10-3	.	.	TRBJ1-4	TGTGCCATCAGTGAACTGGTCGGTGAAAAACTGTTTTTT	CAISELVGEKLFF
TRBV18	.	.	TRBJ1-6	TGTGCCAGCTCACCAGAACGAAATGCACCCCTCCACTTT	CASSPERNAPLHF
TRBV19	.	.	TRBJ2-2	TGTGCCACCTCAAACCAGGGAACCGGGGAGCTGTTTTTT	CATSNQGTGELFF
TRBV27	.	.	TRBJ1-1	TGTGCCAGCTGGAGGGAGAGTGAAGCTTTCTTT	CASWRESEAFF
TRBV12-5	TRBD1	few	TRBJ2-2	TGTGCTAGTGGTCCCAACCCCGGACAGGGGGGAACCGGGGAGCTGTTTTTT	CASGPNPGQGGTGELFF
TRBV7-7	.	.	TRBJ1-1	TGTGCCAGCAGCCCCCTCGTGCAGGGTAACACTGAAGCTTTCTTT	CASSPLVQGNTEAFF
TRBV7-9	TRBD1	.	TRBJ1-2	TGTGCCAGCAGCTTAGAGACAGGGATGTCCTATGGCTACACCTTC	CASSLETGMSYGYTF
TRBV10-2	.	.	TRBJ1-1	TGCGCCAGCAGCCAAAGGGCCCACAGCACTGAAGCTTTCTTT	CASSQRAHSTEAFF
TRBV19	TRBD1	.	TRBJ2-5	TGTGCCAGTAGAAGACAGGGTGGAGAGACCCAGTACTTC	CASRRQGGETQYF
TRBV7-9	.	.	TRBJ1-2	TGTGCCAGCAGTCTAGCAGGTTACGGTGGCTACACCTTC	CASSLAGYGGYTF
TRBV4-2	.	.	TRBJ1-2	TGTGCCAGCAGCCAAGATTTTGGCACTGGCTACACCTTC	CASSQDFGTGYTF
TRBV27	.	.	TRBJ2-6	TGTGCCAGCAGACTCCTCTCTGGGGCCAACGTCCTGACTTTC	CASRLLSGANVLTF
TRBV18	.	.	TRBJ1-2	TGTGCCAGCTCCCCGGGACGGGAACAGAACTATGGCTACACCTTC	CASSPGREQNYGYTF
TRBV18	TRBD1	.	TRBJ1-2	TGTGCCAGCTCACCGCCTGGGACAGCCGGCTACACCTTC	CASSPPGTAGYTF
TRBV10-3	TRBD2	.	TRBJ2-1	TGTGCCATCAGGCGGGGGGGAAGGGATGAGCAGTTCTTC	CAIRRGGRDEQFF
TRBV25-1	.	few	TRBJ1-5	TGTGCCAGTAGGGGACGGATTCAGCCCCAGCATTTT	CASRGRIQPQHF
TRBV7-9	TRBD1	once	TRBJ1-3	TGTGCCAGCAGCTTACGGGCGACAGGGACCACCATATATTTT	CASSLRATGTTIYF
TRBV6-6	.	.	TRBJ1-6	TGTGCCAGCAAATCTACTACCCTTAATTCACCCCTCCACTTT	CASKSTTLNSPLHF
TRBV5-6	.	.	TRBJ1-6	TGTGCCAGCAGCGACGAGGCGACGGGCGGTAATTCACCCCTCCACTTT	CASSDEATGGNSPLHF
TRBV10-1	.	.	TRBJ1-5	TGCGCCAGTAGAGGTAAAATAAGGGGATCCTGTCAGCCCCAGCATTTT	CASRGKIRGSCQPQHF
TRBV6-1	.	.	TRBJ1-1	TGTGCCAGCAGTCAGACACAGGGTGTTGAAGCTTTCTTT	CASSQTQGVEAFF
TRBV7-9	.	.	TRBJ1-6	TGTGCCAGCAGCTTAGCTCTACGGGACACACCACCCCTCCACTTT	CASSLALRDTPPLHF
TRBV14	TRBD1	once	TRBJ1-6	TGTGCCAGCAGCCGATACATTGGAGGACAGGGTGATAACTCACCCCTCCACTTT	CASSRYIGGQGDNSPLHF
TRBV27	TRBD2	.	TRBJ2-4	TGTGCCAGCAGTCCCCGGAGTAGCGGGGGGATATTCGGCAAAAACATTCAGTACTTC	CASSPRSSGGIFGKNIQYF
TRBV19	.	.	TRBJ1-5	TGTGCCAGTAGTCCCTGGACACTAGTCAATCAGCCCCAGCATTTT	CASSPWTLVNQPQHF
TRBV19	TRBD1	.	TRBJ1-2	TGTGCCAGTAGTCCAAAGACAGGGTACTATGGCTACACCTTC	CASSPKTGYYGYTF
TRBV6-6	TRBD1	.	TRBJ2-5	TGTGCCAGCAGGGCGGGGGGACAGGGGGGCGAGACCCAGTACTTC	CASRAGGQGGETQYF
TRBV7-8	.	.	TRBJ1-5	TGTGCCAGCAGCTTTAGCGGATTCAATCAGCCCCAGCATTTT	CASSFSGFNQPQHF
TRBV23-1	.	.	TRBJ2-7	TGCGCCAGCAGTAACTGGCAGCAGTACTTC	CASSNWQQYF
TRBV5-1	.	few	TRBJ1-1	TGCGCCAGCAGCTTGGGAGGTGGGGTGGACACTGAAGCTTTCTTT	CASSLGGGVDTEAFF
TRBV29-1	.	.	TRBJ2-7	TGCAGCGTTATGAGAGGGATCGGCTCCTACGAGCAGTACTTC	CSVMRGIGSYEQYF
TRBV2	TRBD2	once	TRBJ2-5	TGTGCCAGCAGTGAAGGATCTAGCGGGGTCGAGACCCAGTACTTC	CASSEGSSGVETQYF